The table lists the clone carrying this TCR beta chain with a count of one. Its target is not known. The sample belongs to a study of cytomegalovirus exposure and HLA in healthy donors. Study summary: Approximately 180 million T cells yielded 117 million unique TCR beta sequences in earlier analysis. Regarding the study as a whole: Available immune exposure information was restricted to CMV serostatus only.

This CDR3 is 15 amino acids long. Germline V gene data show CDR1 as SGHTA and CDR2 as FQGNSA. The V and J ends lost 7 bases and 1 base respectively, with 16 bases between them. PCR amplification relied on 60 Vbeta primers (plus 13 Jbeta primers). Clones were read by immunoSEQ multiplex PCR, and TCRdb kept only the in-frame ones, dropping some. Of some 120,000 clones listed, around 80% are singletons. The sequencing sample was made of PBMCs. The V call is TRBV7-2, the J call TRBJ1-1; tentatively, D is TRBD1 (5 bases). This clonotype was sampled from a man younger than 40 in good health and CMV-seronegative. The CDR3 loop reads CASIGLGRQNTEAFF. The CDR3 region has the DNA TGTGCCAGCATCGGGTTGGGGCGGCAGAACACTGAAGCTTTCTTT.